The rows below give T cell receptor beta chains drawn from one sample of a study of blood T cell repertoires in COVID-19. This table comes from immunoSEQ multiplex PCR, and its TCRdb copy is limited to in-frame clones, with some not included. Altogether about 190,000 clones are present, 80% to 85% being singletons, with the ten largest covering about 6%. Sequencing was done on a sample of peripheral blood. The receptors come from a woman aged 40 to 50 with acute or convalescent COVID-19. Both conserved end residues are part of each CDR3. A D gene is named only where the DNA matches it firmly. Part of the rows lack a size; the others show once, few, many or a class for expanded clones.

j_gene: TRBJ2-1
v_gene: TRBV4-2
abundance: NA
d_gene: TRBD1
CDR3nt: TGTGCCAGCAGCCGGGGACAGGGGAAAGGCAATGAGCAGTTCTTC
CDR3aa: CASSRGQGKGNEQFF

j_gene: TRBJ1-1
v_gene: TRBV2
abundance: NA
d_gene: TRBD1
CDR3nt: TGTGCCAGCATAAACAGGGGGACCCTCATGAACACTGAAGCTTTCTTT
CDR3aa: CASINRGTLMNTEAFF

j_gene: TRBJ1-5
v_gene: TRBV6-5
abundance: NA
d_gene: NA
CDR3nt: TGTGCCAGCAAGGAACAGGTAGCCAATCAGCCCCAGCATTTT
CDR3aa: CASKEQVANQPQHF

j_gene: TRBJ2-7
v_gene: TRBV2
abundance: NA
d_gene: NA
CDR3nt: TGTGCCAGCAAGACAGGACTTTCGAGCTCCTACGAGCAGTACTTC
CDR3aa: CASKTGLSSSYEQYF

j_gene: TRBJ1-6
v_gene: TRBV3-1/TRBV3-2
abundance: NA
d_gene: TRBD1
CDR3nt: TGTGCCAGCAGCCAAGAAGTGGGTGGGAAAGGGGGCTTTTATAATTCACCCCTCCACTTT
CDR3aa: CASSQEVGGKGGFYNSPLHF

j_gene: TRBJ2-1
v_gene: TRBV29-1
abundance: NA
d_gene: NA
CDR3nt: TGCAGCGCCCGGGGACTCGCTCTGGATGAGCAGTTCTTC
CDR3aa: CSARGLALDEQFF

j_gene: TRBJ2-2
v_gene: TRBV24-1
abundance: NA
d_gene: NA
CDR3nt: TGTGCCACCAGTGATCCCCTGACAGACGCGAACACCGGGGAGCTGTTTTTT
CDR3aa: CATSDPLTDANTGELFF

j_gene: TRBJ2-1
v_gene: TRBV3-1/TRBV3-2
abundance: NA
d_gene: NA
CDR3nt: TGTGCCAGCAGCCAAGACCATTACAATGAGCAGTTCTTC
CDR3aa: CASSQDHYNEQFF

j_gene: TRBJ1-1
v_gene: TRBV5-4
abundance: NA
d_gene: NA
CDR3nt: TGTGCCAGCAGCTTGGGAGGGAACACTGAAGCTTTCTTT
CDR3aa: CASSLGGNTEAFF

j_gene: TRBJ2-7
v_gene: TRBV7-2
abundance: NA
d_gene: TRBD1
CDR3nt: TGTGCCAGCAGCTTAAGGGGGCCCGAGCAGTACTTC
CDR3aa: CASSLRGPEQYF

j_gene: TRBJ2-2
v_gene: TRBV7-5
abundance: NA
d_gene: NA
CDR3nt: TGTGTCAGAAGCTTATGCCAGGGGAGGGCCGGGGAGCTGTTTTTT
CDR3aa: CVRSLCQGRAGELFF

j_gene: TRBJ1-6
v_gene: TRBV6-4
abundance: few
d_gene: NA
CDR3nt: TGTGCCAGCAGCTCCCGGGAGGAGGACTCACCCCTCCACTTT
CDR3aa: CASSSREEDSPLHF

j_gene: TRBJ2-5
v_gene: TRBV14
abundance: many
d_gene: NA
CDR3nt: TGTGCCAGCAGCCAAGAGGTTCAGGGGACGACCCAGTACTTC
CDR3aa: CASSQEVQGTTQYF

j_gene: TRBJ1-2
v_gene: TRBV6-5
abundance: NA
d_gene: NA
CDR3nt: TGTGCCAGCAGTTATGGAGGGAACTATGGCTACACCTTC
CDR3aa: CASSYGGNYGYTF

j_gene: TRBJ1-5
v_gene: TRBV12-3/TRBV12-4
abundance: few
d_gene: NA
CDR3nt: TGTGCCAGCAGTTTTGACAGCCAGCAGCCCCAGCATTTT
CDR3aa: CASSFDSQQPQHF

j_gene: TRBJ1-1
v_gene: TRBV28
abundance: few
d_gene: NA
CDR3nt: TGTGCCAGCAGACTAAGACAAGGGTCGGGGGGCACTGAAGCTTTCTTT
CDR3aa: CASRLRQGSGGTEAFF

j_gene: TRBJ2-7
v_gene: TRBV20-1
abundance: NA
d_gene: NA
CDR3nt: TGCAGTGCTAGTCCGCCAGATTACTACGAGCAGTACTTC
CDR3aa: CSASPPDYYEQYF

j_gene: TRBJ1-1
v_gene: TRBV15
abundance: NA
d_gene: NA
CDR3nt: TGTGCCACCAGCCTGGGGGGATTCGCCCCCGGGACTGAAGCTTTCTTT
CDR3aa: CATSLGGFAPGTEAFF

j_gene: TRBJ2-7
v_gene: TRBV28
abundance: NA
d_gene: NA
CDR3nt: TGTGCCAGCAGTCATCCTCAGACTCGTTACGAGCAGTACTTC
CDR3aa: CASSHPQTRYEQYF

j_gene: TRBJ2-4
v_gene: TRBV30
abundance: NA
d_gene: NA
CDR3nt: TGTGCCTGGAGCACAGGGAGGGGAAACATTCAGTACTTC
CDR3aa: CAWSTGRGNIQYF

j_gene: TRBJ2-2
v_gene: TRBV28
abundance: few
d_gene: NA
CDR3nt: TGTGCCAGCAGTTTTCTCGGGGGTTCGACCGGGGAGCTGTTTTTT
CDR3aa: CASSFLGGSTGELFF

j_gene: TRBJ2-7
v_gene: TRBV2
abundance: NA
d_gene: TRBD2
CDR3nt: TGTGCCAGCAGTGAAGAACTAGCGGGACCCTACGAGCAGTACTTC
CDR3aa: CASSEELAGPYEQYF

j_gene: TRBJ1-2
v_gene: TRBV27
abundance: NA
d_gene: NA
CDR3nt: TGTGCCAGCGGAAACAGGGTCCGTGGCTACACCTTC
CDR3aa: CASGNRVRGYTF

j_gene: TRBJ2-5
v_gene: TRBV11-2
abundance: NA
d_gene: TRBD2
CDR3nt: TGTGCCAGCAGCCTACTAGCGCTCCAAGAGACCCAGTACTTC
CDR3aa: CASSLLALQETQYF

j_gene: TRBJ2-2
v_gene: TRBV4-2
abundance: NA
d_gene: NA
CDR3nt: TGTGCCAGCAGCCAAGATTGGGCGGTCGGGGCCGGGGAGCTGTTTTTT
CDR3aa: CASSQDWAVGAGELFF

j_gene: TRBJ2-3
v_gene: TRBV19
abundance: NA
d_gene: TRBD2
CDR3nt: TGTGCCAGTAGTATAGTTAGCGGGTGGAGCACAGATACGCAGTATTTT
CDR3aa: CASSIVSGWSTDTQYF

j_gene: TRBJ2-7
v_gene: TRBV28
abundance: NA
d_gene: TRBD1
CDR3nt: TGTGCCAGCAGATCCGGGACAGGCCCCTACGAGCAGTACTTC
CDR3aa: CASRSGTGPYEQYF

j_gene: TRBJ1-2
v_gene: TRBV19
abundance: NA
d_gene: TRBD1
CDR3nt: TGTGCCAGTAGTATAGATAAAGGACAGGACTACACCTTC
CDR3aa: CASSIDKGQDYTF

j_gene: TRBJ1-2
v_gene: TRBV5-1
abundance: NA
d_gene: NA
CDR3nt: TGCGCCAGCAGACGGGGGGCAACAGAAGACGGGTATGGCTACACCTTC
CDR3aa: CASRRGATEDGYGYTF

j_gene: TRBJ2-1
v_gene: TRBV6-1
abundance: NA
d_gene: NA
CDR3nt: TGTGCCAGCAGTGAACAGGGAGGAACCTACAATGAGCAGTTCTTC
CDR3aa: CASSEQGGTYNEQFF

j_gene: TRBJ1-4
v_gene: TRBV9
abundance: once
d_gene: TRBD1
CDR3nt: TGTGCCAGCAGCGAAGCAGGACAGGGTGGTGAAAAACTGTTTTTT
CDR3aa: CASSEAGQGGEKLFF

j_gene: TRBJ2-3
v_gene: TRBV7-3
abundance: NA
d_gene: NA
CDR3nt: TGTGCCAGCAGCTCCCAGTATGTGGATACGCAGTATTTT
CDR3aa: CASSSQYVDTQYF

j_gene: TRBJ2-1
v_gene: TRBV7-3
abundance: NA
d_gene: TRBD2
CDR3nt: TGTGCCAGCAGCTTTCCAAGAGCGGGGGGAAACTCCTACAATGAGCAGTTCTTC
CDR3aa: CASSFPRAGGNSYNEQFF

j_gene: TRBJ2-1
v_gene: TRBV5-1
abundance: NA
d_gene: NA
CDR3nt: TGCGCCAGCCGTCCCGATTTGGGCTCTTACAATGAGCAGTTCTTC
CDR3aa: CASRPDLGSYNEQFF

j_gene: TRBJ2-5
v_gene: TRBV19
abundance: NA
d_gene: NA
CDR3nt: TGTGCCAGTAGTATGGGGGGGGCAAGGTCAAGAGAGACCCAGTACTTC
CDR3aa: CASSMGGARSRETQYF

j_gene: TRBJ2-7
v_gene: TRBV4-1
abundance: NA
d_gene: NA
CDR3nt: TGCGCCAGCAGCCTACGACCGGGTCCCCAAACCTCCGAGCAGTACTTC
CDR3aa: CASSLRPGPQTSEQYF

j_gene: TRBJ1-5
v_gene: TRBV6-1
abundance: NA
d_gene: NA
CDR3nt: TGTGCCAGCAGTGAAGGGACGGGATCTGGGCAGCCCCAGCATTTT
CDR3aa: CASSEGTGSGQPQHF

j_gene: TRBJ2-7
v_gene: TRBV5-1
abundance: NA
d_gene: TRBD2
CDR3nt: TGCGCCAGCAGCGGAATACTAGCGGGAGGGCCATTAATCTACGAGCAGTACTTC
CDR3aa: CASSGILAGGPLIYEQYF

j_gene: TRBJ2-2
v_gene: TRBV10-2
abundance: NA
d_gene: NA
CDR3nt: TGCGCCAGCAGGGACAGAAACACCGGGGAGCTGTTTTTT
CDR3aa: CASRDRNTGELFF

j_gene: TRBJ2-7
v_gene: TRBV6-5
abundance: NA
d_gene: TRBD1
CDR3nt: TGTGCCAGCAGCCAGGGTGGGACAGACACTTACGAGCAGTACTTC
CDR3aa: CASSQGGTDTYEQYF

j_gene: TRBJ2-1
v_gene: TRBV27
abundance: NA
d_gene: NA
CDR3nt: TGTGCCAGCATCTCTGGGGGGAGCTCCTACAATGAGCAGTTCTTC
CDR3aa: CASISGGSSYNEQFF

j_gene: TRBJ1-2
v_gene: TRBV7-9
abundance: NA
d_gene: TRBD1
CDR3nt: TGTGCCAGCAGCCCTCGCCAGGGGGCGGCCCCCACGGAAGGCTACACCTTC
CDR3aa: CASSPRQGAAPTEGYTF

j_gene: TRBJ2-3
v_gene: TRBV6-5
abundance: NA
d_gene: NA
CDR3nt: TGTGCCAGCACCTCCCCGGGAGATACGCAGTATTTT
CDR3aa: CASTSPGDTQYF

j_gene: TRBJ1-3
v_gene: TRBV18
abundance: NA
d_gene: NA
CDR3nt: TGTGCCAGCTCACCGGCGGACTCTGGAAACACCATATATTTT
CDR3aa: CASSPADSGNTIYF

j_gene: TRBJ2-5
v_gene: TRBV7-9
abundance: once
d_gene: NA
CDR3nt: TGTGCCAGCAGCTCGAGCGGGTCGGGCGAGACCCAGTACTTC
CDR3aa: CASSSSGSGETQYF

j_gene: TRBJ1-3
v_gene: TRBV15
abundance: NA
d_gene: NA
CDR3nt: TGTGCCACCAGCAGGATGGCAGACTCTGGAAACACCATATATTTT
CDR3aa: CATSRMADSGNTIYF